The 22 T cell receptor beta chains below were found in one sample sequenced in a study of vaccination and CD4 T cells after COVID-19. The Oncomine TCR Beta short-read assay sequenced DNA from cultured CD4+ T cells. TCRdb re-derived calls from the PCR reads in MiXCR, one entry per CDR3 protein. The sample has around 10,000 distinct CDR3 sequences, 64% seen once. Treatment indicated: roughly 10-day PBMC culture with coronavirus spike peptide pools or control peptides (ViraFEST assay). These receptors' antigens are unknown. Material: CD4+ T cells from blood, cultured in vitro. The receptors here all came from a human donor who had recovered from COVID-19.

The chain's CDR3 is CAWSVPGNTIYF. The CDR3 DNA reads TGTGCCTGGAGTGTCCCTGGAAACACCATATATTTT. The chain combines TRBV30 with TRBJ1-3; D is undetermined. The CDR3 covers 12 residues. Germline V gene sequence: CDR1 GTSNPN, CDR2 SVGIG (reference sequence). Trimming pared 0 bases from V and 2 bases from J, leaving 2 bases between.

This sequence joins TRBV20-1 and TRBJ2-2, with TRBD2 matching over 12 bases. J gave up 5 bases and V 0 bases, and 4 bases lay outside the gene matches. The CDR3 sequence is 16 residues long. From germline, CDR1 is DFQATT and CDR2 SNEGSKA (reference sequence). CDR3 residues: CSARETSGRRTGELFF. The CDR3 region has the DNA TGCAGTGCTAGAGAGACTAGCGGGAGAAGAACCGGGGAGCTGTTTTTT.

This clonotype was observed a handful of times. The DNA of the CDR3 is TGTGCCACCAGTGATACCACAGGGGCGTGGGAGACCCAGTACTTC. This encodes CATSDTTGAWETQYF. The J gene is TRBJ2-5, the V gene TRBV24-1, with 7 nucleotides matching TRBD1. Trimming at V came to 3 bases and at J to 5 bases, leaving 8 bases not matched to a gene. The length of the CDR3 is 15 residues. Germline lookup yields CDR1 KGHDR and CDR2 SFDVKD.

This clonotype was picked up one time. The rearrangement joins TRBV5-4 to TRBJ1-1, with 7 bases identical to TRBD1. The CDR3 spans 15 residues. Germline lookup yields CDR1 SGHNT and CDR2 YYREEE (reference sequence). V shed 4 bases, J shed 1 base, and the junction held 7 bases outside the gene matches. CDR3 in amino acids: CASSPEGDRNTEAFF. DNA for the CDR3: TGTGCCAGCAGCCCCGAAGGGGACAGGAACACTGAAGCTTTCTTT.

The chain has TRBV20-1 and TRBJ1-6, with TRBD1 identical over 8 bases. The CDR3 length is 14 residues. Trimming took 2 bases from V and 6 from J; bases not matched to a gene: 3. The germline V gene encodes CDR1 DFQATT and CDR2 SNEGSKA (reference sequence). CDR3 loop: CSARFDRGNSPLHF. The CDR3 nucleotides read TGCAGTGCTAGATTCGACAGGGGTAATTCACCCCTCCACTTT.

The chain has TRBV6-2 or TRBV6-3 and TRBJ1-1, with D possibly matching TRBD1 (5 bases). Deletions cut 3 bases from V and 1 base from J, with 12 bases between. The CDR3 is 15 residues long. Germline assignment: CDR1 MNHEY and CDR2 SVGEGT. The CDR3 here is CASSYMETGNTEAFF. CDR3 nucleotide sequence: TGTGCCAGCAGTTATATGGAAACAGGGAACACTGAAGCTTTCTTT.

This chain connects TRBV27 to TRBJ1-5; TRBD1 is a possible D gene (5 bases). Germline V gene data show CDR1 as MNHEY and CDR2 as SMNVEV (reference sequence). This CDR3 comprises 15 residues. V was trimmed by 0 bases and J by 5 bases, leaving 11 bases between them. CDR3 DNA sequence: TGTGCCAGCAGTTTATCGGCGGGGGGGGATCAGCCCCAGCATTTT. Its protein product is CASSLSAGGDQPQHF.

This clonotype is large (0.1 to 1%) in the sample. The V gene is TRBV3-1, the J gene TRBJ1-2; D remains unclear. The CDR3 is 13 residues long. The germline V and J ends were trimmed by 1 base and 0 bases, with 3 bases remaining between them. From germline, CDR1 is LGHDT and CDR2 YNNKEL (reference sequence). The CDR3 DNA reads as TGTGCCAGCAGCCAAGGTGCTAACTATGGCTACACCTTC. The encoded protein is CASSQGANYGYTF.

This clonotype appeared a single time. The chain carries TRBV4-1 and TRBJ2-1; D possibly uses TRBD1 or TRBD2 (5 bases each). V dropped 7 bases and J dropped 4 bases, with 17 bases sitting between them. CDR1 and CDR2 from the germline V gene are MGHRA and YSYEKL. The CDR3 loop spans 15 amino acids. The CDR3 here is CASTALGAAYNEQFF. The CDR3 DNA reads TGCGCCAGCACCGCTCTCGGGGCAGCATACAATGAGCAGTTCTTC.

This clonotype was observed a single time. This chain links TRBV11-2 with TRBJ1-6; D remains ambiguous. CDR3 size: 14 residues. Trimming took off 5 bases at V and 10 bases at J, with 15 bases between the two ends. The V gene's germline CDR1 is SGHAT and CDR2 FQNNGV. CDR3 in DNA: TGTGCCAGCAGCCCCCCCGGGCGAAGATCACCCCTCCACTTT. It codes for CASSPPGRRSPLHF. The full variable domain, in which reference TRBV11-2 and TRBJ1-6 provide the parts outside the CDR3, is EAGVAQSPRYKIIEKRQSVAFWCNPISGHATLYWYQQILGQGPKLLIQFQNNGVVDDSQLPKDRFSAERLKGVDSTLKIQPAKLEDSAVYLCASSPPGRRSPLHFGNGTRLTVT.

The rearrangement links TRBV30 to TRBJ1-1; D remains unclear. This CDR3 spans 12 amino acids. The ends were cut back, 7 bases at V and 7 bases at J, with 16 bases in the middle. Germline CDR1 GTSNPN, CDR2 SVGIG (reference sequence). The CDR3 DNA is TGTGCCTCACACTTGGGAGGGAGTGAAGCTTTCTTT. Protein product: CASHLGGSEAFF.

The chain carries TRBV11-2 and TRBJ1-1; TRBD1 matches 9 bases. CDR1 SGHAT and CDR2 FQNNGV come from the germline V gene. V lost 5 bases, J lost 6 bases, and 10 bases stayed unmatched. The CDR3 spans 15 residues. CDR3 amino acids: CASSPEGQGFPEAFF. CDR3 sequence (DNA): TGTGCCAGCAGCCCAGAGGGACAGGGTTTCCCTGAAGCTTTCTTT. Looking up the rest from reference TRBV11-2 and TRBJ1-1 gives the full variable domain: EAGVAQSPRYKIIEKRQSVAFWCNPISGHATLYWYQQILGQGPKLLIQFQNNGVVDDSQLPKDRFSAERLKGVDSTLKIQPAKLEDSAVYLCASSPEGQGFPEAFFGQGTRLTVV.

V usage is TRBV20-1 and J usage is TRBJ1-2; tentatively, D is TRBD1 (6 bases). This CDR3 has 14 amino acids. Germline loops: CDR1 DFQATT, CDR2 SNEGSKA (reference sequence). Trimming left V 4 bases short and J 3 bases short, with 15 bases between. The DNA for the CDR3 is TGCAGTGCTACCCATCCCGCAGGGGACTATGGCTACACCTTC. It yields the protein CSATHPAGDYGYTF.

Details on this clonotype: One end of the junction does not line up with germline, which may come from a read error. CDR3 amino acids: CATSAPTGYEQYF. As DNA, the CDR3 is TGTGCCACAAGTGCCCCCACTGGATACGAGCAGTACTTC. The chain joins TRBV24-1 to TRBJ2-7; D not certain. Germline V gives CDR1 KGHDR, CDR2 SFDVKD. The CDR3 is 13 amino acids.

This clonotype was found a few times. A junction end diverges from the germline sequence, so it may reflect a read error. The chain employs TRBV15 and TRBJ2-7; D may match TRBD1 or TRBD2 (5 bases each). Germline CDR1 is LNHNV and CDR2 is YYDKDF (reference sequence). The CDR3 sequence is 15 residues long. The CDR3 DNA sequence: TGTGCCACCAGCAGAGATCAGGCAGGGAGATCTGACCAGGACTTC. It yields the protein CATSRDQAGRSDQDF. Complete variable domain (other parts from reference TRBV15 and TRBJ2-7): DAMVIQNPRYQVTQFGKPVTLSCSQTLNHNVMYWYQQKSSQAPKLLFHYYDKDFNNEADTPDNFQSRRPNTSFCFLDIRSPGLGDTAMYLCATSRDQAGRSDQDFGPGTRLTVT.

V usage is TRBV7-2 and J usage is TRBJ2-2; weak D call: TRBD1 (5 bases). CDR3 length equals 16 residues. Germline V gene lookup returns CDR1 SGHTA and CDR2 FQGNSA. V dropped 2 bases and J dropped 1 base, with 11 bases sitting between them. Here the CDR3 DNA reads TGTGCCAGCAGCTTAAATCAGGGCGGGAACACCGGGGAGCTGTTTTTT. This encodes CASSLNQGGNTGELFF.

J is TRBJ1-2 and V is TRBV6-2 or TRBV6-3; weak D call: TRBD1 (6 bases). CDR1 is MNHEY and CDR2 is SVGEGT in the germline V gene. The CDR3 has 13 residues. V was trimmed by 5 bases and J by 8 bases, leaving 15 bases between them. The CDR3 coding sequence is TGTGCCAGCAGTAGAACAGGGCGAGAGGGCTACACCTTC. Translating gives CASSRTGREGYTF.

The chain has TRBV5-8 and TRBJ2-7, with 10 bases matching TRBD1. V dropped 0 bases and J dropped 3; count of bases not matched to a gene: 3. Per the germline V gene, CDR1 is SGHTS and CDR2 is YDEGEE. This CDR3 spans 15 amino acids. The CDR3 DNA reads as TGTGCCAGCAGCTTGGTCGGGACAGGGGACTACGAGCAGTACTTC. Its translation is CASSLVGTGDYEQYF.

This chain links TRBV10-2 with TRBJ1-5; D not certain. Germline-derived CDR1 and CDR2 are WSHSY and SAAADI. This CDR3 has 14 residues. V dropped 3 bases and J dropped 1 base, with 7 bases sitting between them. The CDR3 is CASSDRRSNQPQHF. The CDR3 bases are TGCGCCAGCAGTGACAGGAGAAGCAATCAGCCCCAGCATTTT.

The rearrangement uses TRBV7-2 and TRBJ2-3, with TRBD2 matching 8 bases. V lost 3 bases to trimming and J lost 6 bases; unmatched junction nucleotides: 11. The CDR3 runs 16 residues. Germline V gives CDR1 SGHTA, CDR2 FQGNSA. CDR3 DNA sequence: TGTGCCAGCAGCTTCTTACCGGGGGGGACTGCTGATACGCAGTATTTT. This translates into CASSFLPGGTADTQYF.

This clonotype has just a few counts. The rearrangement joins TRBV30 to TRBJ1-5; D possibly corresponds to TRBD1 (5 bases). This CDR3 has 13 amino acids. V was cut by 1 base and J by 1 base, with 5 bases left in between. Germline loops: CDR1 GTSNPN, CDR2 SVGIG (reference sequence). The CDR3 sequence: CAWSEGSNQPQHF. DNA of the CDR3: TGTGCCTGGAGTGAGGGGAGCAATCAGCCCCAGCATTTT.

This clonotype was detected only a few times. This rearrangement joins TRBV11-3 to TRBJ2-1; TRBD2 matches at 8 bases. Trimming took 1 base from V and 2 from J; bases not matched to a gene: 4. The CDR3 extends over 16 amino acids. CDR1 is SGHNT, CDR2 YENEEA, per germline. CDR3 nucleotides: TGTGCCAGCAGCTTAGGAGCAGCGGGGGCCTACAATGAGCAGTTCTTC. It codes for CASSLGAAGAYNEQFF. Full variable domain (missing parts from reference TRBV11-3 and TRBJ2-1): EAGVVQSPRYKIIEKKQPVAFWCNPISGHNTLYWYLQNLGQGPELLIRYENEEAVDDSQLPKDRFSAERLKGVDSTLKIQPAELGDSAVYLCASSLGAAGAYNEQFFGPGTRLTVL.